A single sample is the source of the 14 T cell receptor beta chains below, sequenced in a study of Ad26.COV2.S vaccination and SARS-CoV-2 variants. Treatment in this sample: about 20 received Ad26.COV2.S at low or high dose, single or two shots; five or six received placebo; per-sample allocation not given. At day 63 after the first vaccine or placebo injection, samples were drawn. Method: immunoSEQ multiplex PCR; TCRdb's copy keeps in-frame clones and lacks some. The profile shows about 250,000 clones, roughly 85% of them singletons. This sample comprised peripheral blood, obtained in a trial of Ad26.COV2.S vaccine versus placebo. Every receptor here comes from a person between 18 and 65 years old who received the Ad26.COV2.S COVID-19 vaccine or a placebo.

The V gene is TRBV9, the J gene TRBJ2-1; TRBD2 aligns across 8 bases. Looked up from germline, CDR1 is SGDLS and CDR2 is YYNGEE. The CDR3 contains 11 residues. After removal of 5 bases from V and 16 bases from J, the junction contained 8 bases not matched to a gene. Here the CDR3 reads CASSSPGLVFF. The CDR3 nucleotides are TGTGCCAGCAGTTCACCGGGACTAGTCTTCTTC.

This chain connects TRBV5-1 to TRBJ2-3; D gene uncertain. With 0 bases removed from V and 4 bases from J, the gap between germline ends came to 6 bases. The CDR3 is 13 amino acids. Germline V gene sequence: CDR1 SGHRS, CDR2 YFSETQ. CDR3 nucleotides: TGCGCCAGCAGCTTGGCTTTACCAGATACGCAGTATTTT. The encoded protein is CASSLALPDTQYF.

V gene TRBV30 combines with J gene TRBJ2-1, with D perhaps being TRBD1 or TRBD2 (6 bases each). Trimming removed 2 bases at V and 2 bases at J, with 16 bases between. The CDR3 runs to 16 residues. The germline V gene has CDR1 GTSNPN and CDR2 SVGIG (reference sequence). CDR3 in DNA: TGTGCCTGGAGTCAACAGGGCGGGGCCGCCTACAATGAGCAGTTCTTC. Protein product: CAWSQQGGAAYNEQFF.

J is TRBJ2-1 and V is TRBV6-2 or TRBV6-3; 12 bases line up with TRBD2. The V and J ends lost 5 bases and 9 bases, in that order; junction bases with no gene match: 8. CDR1 and CDR2 (germline): MNHEY, SVGEGT. The CDR3 runs 15 residues. CDR3 amino acids: CASSTGLAGKGEQFF. As DNA, the CDR3 is TGTGCCAGCAGTACCGGACTAGCGGGAAAGGGTGAGCAGTTCTTC.

This clone was detected a few times. The chain joins TRBV18 to TRBJ2-2; no reliable D call. Germline assignment: CDR1 KGHSH and CDR2 LQKENI. The CDR3 spans 11 residues. The germline V and J ends were trimmed by 2 bases and 9 bases, with 4 bases remaining between them. The CDR3 sequence: CASSPERELFF. CDR3 DNA: TGTGCCAGCTCACCAGAAAGGGAGCTGTTTTTT.

The CDR3: CASSLYTDTQYF. In DNA form, the CDR3 reads TGCGCCAGCAGCTTGTACACAGATACGCAGTATTTT. The chain joins TRBV5-1 to TRBJ2-3; D is unresolved. This CDR3 spans 12 amino acids. Trimming cost V 1 base and J 2 bases, with 2 bases left between them. The germline V gene encodes CDR1 SGHRS and CDR2 YFSETQ.

V usage is TRBV4-1 and J usage is TRBJ2-7; 9 bases are shared with TRBD2. V dropped 3 bases and J dropped 4; count of bases not matched to a gene: 7. Germline V gene sequence: CDR1 MGHRA, CDR2 YSYEKL. This CDR3 is 15 amino acids long. The CDR3 loop is CASSHPTSGTYEQYF. The CDR3 DNA reads TGCGCCAGCAGCCATCCGACTAGCGGAACTTACGAGCAGTACTTC.

This clone showed up just once. CDR3 sequence (DNA): TGCAGCGGGTCAGGGTCGGGTGTCCCTGAAGCTTTCTTT. Amino acid sequence: CSGSGSGVPEAFF. The chain employs TRBV29-1 and TRBJ1-1; weak D call: TRBD1 (5 bases). The V gene's germline CDR1 is SQVTM and CDR2 ANQGSEA. The CDR3 has 13 residues. V was shortened by 7 bases and J by 6 bases, with 18 bases between the two germline ends.

V usage is TRBV3-1 (or the pseudogene TRBV3-2) and J usage is TRBJ2-4; 9 nucleotides line up with TRBD2. After removal of 4 bases from V and 0 bases from J, the junction contained 1 base not matched to a gene. CDR1 is LGHDT, CDR2 YNNKEL, per germline (reference sequence). This CDR3 comprises 15 residues. CDR3 nucleotide sequence: TGTGCCAGCAGCCCTAGCGGGATAGCCAAAAACATTCAGTACTTC. It translates to CASSPSGIAKNIQYF.

The chain couples TRBV7-9 to TRBJ1-1; D is perhaps TRBD1 (6 bases). The length of the CDR3 is 12 residues. V dropped 6 bases and J dropped 5 bases, with 10 bases sitting between them. Germline V lookup: CDR1 SEHNR, CDR2 FQNEAQ (reference sequence). Here the CDR3 reads CASRRTATEAFF. The CDR3 DNA is TGTGCCAGCAGGCGGACAGCGACTGAAGCTTTCTTT. Full variable domain (rest looked up from reference TRBV7-9 and TRBJ1-1): DTGVSQNPRHKITKRGQNVTFRCDPISEHNRLYWYRQTLGQGPEFLTYFQNEAQLEKSRLLSDRFSAERPKGSFSTLEIQRTEQGDSAMYLCASRRTATEAFFGQGTRLTVV.

This chain links TRBV29-1 with TRBJ1-1; TRBD1 aligns across 10 bases. The CDR3 spans 13 residues. Looked up from germline, CDR1 is SQVTM and CDR2 is ANQGSEA. Trimming at V came to 7 bases and at J to 5 bases, leaving 7 bases not matched to a gene. The CDR3 sequence: CSGQTGGGTEAFF. The CDR3 DNA follows: TGCAGCGGTCAGACAGGGGGCGGAACTGAAGCTTTCTTT. Full variable domain (missing parts from reference TRBV29-1 and TRBJ1-1): SAVISQKPSRDICQRGTSLTIQCQVDSQVTMMFWYRQQPGQSLTLIATANQGSEATYESGFVIDKFPISRPNLTFSTLTVSNMSPEDSSIYLCSGQTGGGTEAFFGQGTRLTVV.

The rearrangement links TRBV18 to TRBJ2-3; 7 bases align to TRBD1. The CDR3 is made up of 19 amino acids. The junction had 19 bases not matched to a gene; V was cut back by 1 base and J by 6 bases. Germline CDR1 is KGHSH and CDR2 is LQKENI. The CDR3 is CASSPRGSLPGQWTDTQYF. CDR3 nucleotide sequence: TGTGCCAGCTCACCACGGGGGTCCTTACCGGGACAGTGGACTGATACGCAGTATTTT.

The genes are TRBV4-1 and TRBJ1-4, with D uncertain. The germline V gene has CDR1 MGHRA and CDR2 YSYEKL. This CDR3 comprises 15 residues. Trimming pared 1 base from V and 4 bases from J, leaving 10 bases between. CDR3 sequence: CASSQAERINEKLFF. CDR3 DNA: TGCGCCAGCAGCCAAGCGGAACGGATTAATGAAAAACTGTTTTTT.

V and J are TRBV19 and TRBJ1-5; maybe TRBD1 (6 bases). This CDR3 has 15 residues. Per germline, CDR1 LNHDA and CDR2 SQIVND (reference sequence). Trimming removed 6 bases at V and 3 bases at J, with 15 bases between. The CDR3 region is CASRTGHRFNQPQHF. The CDR3 nucleotides are TGTGCCAGTAGGACGGGACACAGATTCAATCAGCCCCAGCATTTT.